Below, one T cell receptor (beta chain) is given with its context. Its antigen is not known. Trimming stripped 2 bases from V and 4 bases from J, with 11 bases between. CDR3 length: 15 amino acids. Germline V gives CDR1 SEHNR, CDR2 FQNEAQ (reference sequence). The entry originates in a study of T cells in Graves' hyperthyroidism and ophthalmopathy. Using RNA transcripts as the source, TCR beta CDR3 regions were amplified. HTBI primers drove first-round RT-PCR of the TCR CDR3. From the multiplex PCR reads, TCRdb called clonotypes with MiXCR, one entry per CDR3 protein. This table holds fewer than 350,000 distinct CDR3 sequences, about 21% found once. Study-wide findings and caveats: Most clonotypes expanded in the thyroid (above 0.001) were also present in blood.

Researchers barred patients who had uncontrolled infection, other autoimmune disease, pregnancy or lactation. Every diagnosis used clinical symptoms, serum thyroxine and TRAb, thyroid ultrasound and orbital computed tomography. This TCR was recovered from a woman between 50 and 59 years old with Graves' hyperthyroidism. The chain joins TRBV7-9 to TRBJ1-4; D might be TRBD1 (5 bases). Sequencing was carried out using blood. As DNA, the CDR3 is TGTGCCAGCAGCTTACTAGACAGCTATAATGAAAAACTGTTTTTT. This sequence encodes CASSLLDSYNEKLFF.